Listed below are T cell receptor beta chains from one sample, sequenced in a study of shared clonotypes between healthy human individuals. Produced via immunoSEQ multiplex PCR; TCRdb's table is partial and in-frame only. The sample includes roughly 2.5 million clones, around 90% of them seen just once. The specimen sequenced was naive CD4+ T cells sorted from blood. These receptors were collected from a man younger than 30 in good health. Each CDR3 is given with its conserved first and last residue. A D gene is named only where the DNA matches it firmly. The size of a clone is reported for some rows only, either as once, few or many, or as a class for expanded clones.

>TRBD1|TRBJ2-6|NA|16|TRBV5-1
TGCGCCAGCAGCTCATGGACAGGGTCTGGGGCCAACGTCCTGACTTTC
CASSSWTGSGANVLTF
>TRBD1|TRBJ1-4|NA|15|TRBV5-8
TGTGCCAGCAGCTTGGAAGGGACAGGGAATGAAAAACTGTTTTTT
CASSLEGTGNEKLFF
>TRBD2|TRBJ2-1|NA|15|TRBV10-3
TGTGCCATCAGTGAAGCGGGGAGCTCCTACAATGAGCAGTTCTTC
CAISEAGSSYNEQFF
>NA|TRBJ1-2|NA|14|TRBV7-9
TGTGCCAGCAGGCAAGCAGGGGTTAACTATGGCTACACCTTC
CASRQAGVNYGYTF
>NA|TRBJ1-1|once|13|TRBV30
TGTGCCTGCCGACGAAGGGGCAGGGAAGGAGCTTTCTTT
CACRRRGREGAFF
>NA|TRBJ1-6|NA|14|TRBV30
TGTGCCTGTCCGGGAGACCCCTATAATTCACCCCTCCACTTT
CACPGDPYNSPLHF
>NA|TRBJ2-7|once|13|TRBV18
TGTGCCAGCGGACGAGGACCCTCTTACGAGCAGTACTTC
CASGRGPSYEQYF
>NA|TRBJ2-7|NA|14|TRBV6-5
TGTGCCAGCAGTTACTCTTCCAGTTCGGGGGAGCAGTACTTC
CASSYSSSSGEQYF
>TRBD2|TRBJ2-1|NA|15|TRBV6-5
TGTGCCAGCAGTTACCTGGGACTAGCGGCCAATGAGCAGTTCTTC
CASSYLGLAANEQFF
>TRBD2|TRBJ2-7|once|22|TRBV4-2
TGTGCCAGCAGCCAAGCTCATCTCCCGGGACTAGCAAATTCCCCATCCCGCTACGAGCAGTACTTC
CASSQAHLPGLANSPSRYEQYF
>TRBD2|TRBJ2-3|NA|18|TRBV5-1
TGCGCCAGCAGCTTGGGGCAGACTAGCGGGGGGAACACAGATACGCAGTATTTT
CASSLGQTSGGNTDTQYF
>TRBD1|TRBJ2-7|NA|13|TRBV28
TGTGCCAGCAGAGGACAGGGAACCCACGAGCAGTACTTC
CASRGQGTHEQYF
>NA|TRBJ2-5|NA|16|TRBV4-1
TGCGCCAGCAGCCAGGCGGGGACTGGCCACCAAGAGACCCAGTACTTC
CASSQAGTGHQETQYF
>NA|TRBJ2-3|NA|14|TRBV29-1
TGCAGCGTTGACGGGGGGCAATCGGGAGATACGCAGTATTTT
CSVDGGQSGDTQYF
>TRBD2|TRBJ2-5|NA|14|TRBV4-2
TGTGCCAGCAGCCAAGAGTGGGGGGGGGAGACCCAGTACTTC
CASSQEWGGETQYF
>NA|TRBJ2-7|NA|13|TRBV18
TGTGCCAGCTCACCTCCAAACTCCTACGAGCAGTACTTC
CASSPPNSYEQYF
>NA|TRBJ2-2|NA|12|TRBV7-9
TGTGTGGCCGGCAGGGGAACCGGGGAGCTGTTTTTT
CVAGRGTGELFF
>TRBD1|TRBJ1-2|NA|17|TRBV28
TGTGCCAGCAGATTCCGGATACTGGGACAGGGTCCCTATGGCTACACCTTC
CASRFRILGQGPYGYTF
>NA|TRBJ2-3|NA|14|TRBV5-4
TGTGCCAGCAGCTTGGGTGTCCGCACAGATACGCAGTATTTT
CASSLGVRTDTQYF
>NA|TRBJ2-1|NA|13|TRBV19
TGTGCCTCGGGGGAGAGCTCCTACAATGAGCAGTTCTTC
CASGESSYNEQFF
>NA|TRBJ2-7|NA|14|TRBV7-9
TGTGCCAGCAGCTTAGAGGAGGTTTCGCGCGAGCAGTACTTC
CASSLEEVSREQYF
>TRBD2|TRBJ2-1|NA|12|TRBV4-1
TGCGCCAGCAGCCAGGTCCCGGGAGGAAAGTTCTTC
CASSQVPGGKFF
>NA|TRBJ1-1|few|14|TRBV9
TGTGCCAGCAGCGCCCGCCAGGACCGCATGCAGGCTTTCTTT
CASSARQDRMQAFF
>NA|TRBJ2-5|NA|13|TRBV29-1
TGCAGCGTTGAGACGCAGGGTCAAGAGACCCAGTACTTC
CSVETQGQETQYF
>NA|TRBJ2-5|NA|11|TRBV5-6
TGTGCCAGCAGCTTGGAGGGGACCCAGTACTTC
CASSLEGTQYF
>NA|TRBJ1-2|NA|13|TRBV5-1
TGCGCCAGCAGCCCAGGGACGGCGAATGGCTACACCTTC
CASSPGTANGYTF
>NA|TRBJ1-2|NA|16|TRBV30
TGTGCCTGGAGCCCCCGCGGCAGGGCTTCTAACTATGGCTACACCTTC
CAWSPRGRASNYGYTF
>NA|TRBJ2-3|NA|15|TRBV7-2
TGTGCCAGCAGCTTAGCGGGACGTAGCACAGATACGCAGTATTTT
CASSLAGRSTDTQYF
>NA|TRBJ2-5|NA|12|TRBV9
TGTGCCAGCAGCGACGACCTTGGGACCCAGTACTTC
CASSDDLGTQYF
>NA|TRBJ1-5|few|14|TRBV27
TGTGCCAGCAGTTTGGGGCGACTTGAGCAGCCCCAGCATTTT
CASSLGRLEQPQHF
>NA|TRBJ1-1|few|11|TRBV20-1
TGCAGTGGGCGGGGACACACTGAAGCTTTCTTT
CSGRGHTEAFF